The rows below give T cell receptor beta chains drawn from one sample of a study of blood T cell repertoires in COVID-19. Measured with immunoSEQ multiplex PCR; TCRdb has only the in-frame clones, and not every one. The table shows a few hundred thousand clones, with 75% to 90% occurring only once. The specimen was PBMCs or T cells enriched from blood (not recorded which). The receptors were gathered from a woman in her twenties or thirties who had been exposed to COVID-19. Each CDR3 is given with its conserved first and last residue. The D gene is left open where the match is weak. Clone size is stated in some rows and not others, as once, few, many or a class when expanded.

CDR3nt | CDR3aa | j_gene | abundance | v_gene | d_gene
TGTGCCAGCAGTGGGATGGGGGGCCAAGAGACCCAGTACTTC | CASSGMGGQETQYF | TRBJ2-5 | - | TRBV2 | -
TGCGCCAGCAGCTTAGGAGGACTCAAAGATCAGCCCCAGCATTTT | CASSLGGLKDQPQHF | TRBJ1-5 | - | TRBV5-1 | -
TGCAGCGTTGAATCAGGCGAGGATACGCAGTATTTT | CSVESGEDTQYF | TRBJ2-3 | - | TRBV29-1 | -
TGTGCCAGCAGCGGGGGGGACAGCTTGAACACTGAAGCTTTCTTT | CASSGGDSLNTEAFF | TRBJ1-1 | - | TRBV9 | TRBD1
TGCGCCAGCAGCTTGTCGGGACAGGGAAATCAGCCCCAGCATTTT | CASSLSGQGNQPQHF | TRBJ1-5 | - | TRBV5-1 | TRBD1
TGCGCCAGCAGCTCGGAAGCGGGGGGGCCCGGTGAGCAGTTCTTC | CASSSEAGGPGEQFF | TRBJ2-1 | - | TRBV5-1 | TRBD2
TGTGCCAGCTCGTCGGGACAGGCAAAGTACAATGAGCAGTTCTTC | CASSSGQAKYNEQFF | TRBJ2-1 | - | TRBV6-5 | TRBD1
TGTGCCATCAGTGCGGGACAGGGGTTTGGGGGGAACACTGAAGCTTTCTTT | CAISAGQGFGGNTEAFF | TRBJ1-1 | few | TRBV10-3 | TRBD1
TGCGCCAGCAGCTTGGGCGGGGGCCCCGGGGAGCTGTTTTTT | CASSLGGGPGELFF | TRBJ2-2 | - | TRBV5-1 | -
TGTGCCAGCAGTTTACTGGCCTCACTAGCGTTGTCCTACGAGCAGTACTTC | CASSLLASLALSYEQYF | TRBJ2-7 | - | TRBV6-2/TRBV6-3 | TRBD2
TGTGCCAGCAGCCAAGGAAACAGGCCGCAGTACTTC | CASSQGNRPQYF | TRBJ2-7 | - | TRBV3-1/TRBV3-2 | -
TGTGCCAGCAGTTCAACAGGGGGGTGGTATGGCTACACCTTC | CASSSTGGWYGYTF | TRBJ1-2 | - | TRBV27 | TRBD1
TGTGCCACCAGCGGCACAATAGCGGGGTCTAGCACAGATACGCAGTATTTT | CATSGTIAGSSTDTQYF | TRBJ2-3 | - | TRBV15 | TRBD2
TGCGCCAGCAGTGAGTCCCGGAACACCGGGGAGCTGTTTTTT | CASSESRNTGELFF | TRBJ2-2 | - | TRBV10-2 | -
TGTGCCAGCAGCGTAGGAGGCGGGGGGCCTTCTAACTACAATGAGCAGTTCTTC | CASSVGGGGPSNYNEQFF | TRBJ2-1 | - | TRBV9 | TRBD2
TGTGCCAGCAACCCCGGGACAGCCCCGTTCGATACGCAGTATTTT | CASNPGTAPFDTQYF | TRBJ2-3 | once | TRBV9 | TRBD1
TGTGCCAGCAGCTTAGATGCTGGCAGGGCCCCCACAGATACGCAGTATTTT | CASSLDAGRAPTDTQYF | TRBJ2-3 | - | TRBV7-2 | -
TGCAGCGCCGCAGGACTAGCGGGGGGATCGAACACCGGGGAGCTGTTTTTT | CSAAGLAGGSNTGELFF | TRBJ2-2 | - | TRBV29-1 | TRBD2
TGTGCCTGGACGAGATCGGGGGAGTATGGCTACACCTTC | CAWTRSGEYGYTF | TRBJ1-2 | once | TRBV30 | -
TGTGCCAGCAGTCCCTCAGGGAAACTGTTTTTT | CASSPSGKLFF | TRBJ1-4 | - | TRBV28 | -
TGTGCCAGCAGGAAGACTCCCGGGACAGAGGGGCCTGAAGCTTTCTTT | CASRKTPGTEGPEAFF | TRBJ1-1 | - | TRBV28 | TRBD1
TGTGCCAGCTCACTAGGGACAGGGGTATTCGGAACTGAAGCTTTCTTT | CASSLGTGVFGTEAFF | TRBJ1-1 | once | TRBV18 | TRBD1
TGTGCCAGCAGTGACGGGACAGTTAACTATGGCTACACCTTC | CASSDGTVNYGYTF | TRBJ1-2 | - | TRBV2 | TRBD1
TGTGCCACCTCTGGACAGGGAGGATCCTACGAGCAGTACTTC | CATSGQGGSYEQYF | TRBJ2-7 | - | TRBV24-1 | TRBD1
TGTGCCAGCAGTGTTAAGGGGGTGAGGGCCAAAAACATTCAGTACTTC | CASSVKGVRAKNIQYF | TRBJ2-4 | - | TRBV2 | -
TGTGCCAGCAGCGTAGCCCCGGGGACTAGCGGGGGGACGTACCAAGAGACCCAGTACTTC | CASSVAPGTSGGTYQETQYF | TRBJ2-5 | - | TRBV9 | TRBD2
TGTGCCAGCAGCAAAAGTGCTGCGGGGAGCTCCTACGAGCAGTACTTC | CASSKSAAGSSYEQYF | TRBJ2-7 | - | TRBV7-9 | -
TGTGCCAGTAGTATAAGGGTGGAGGTCTCCTACGAGCAGTACTTC | CASSIRVEVSYEQYF | TRBJ2-7 | once | TRBV19 | -
TGTGCCAGCAGTTACTCGGCGACAGGGGGCGTCGAGCAGTACTTC | CASSYSATGGVEQYF | TRBJ2-7 | - | TRBV6-2/TRBV6-3 | TRBD1
TGTGCCAGTAGTACGACAGGGTTGAACACTGAAGCTTTCTTT | CASSTTGLNTEAFF | TRBJ1-1 | - | TRBV19 | TRBD1
TGTGCCAGCAGCTTAGGCCTAGAGGCCGGGGAGCTGTTTTTT | CASSLGLEAGELFF | TRBJ2-2 | - | TRBV11-2 | -
TGTGCCAGCAGCTTAGTGTTTAGCGGGGGCTACAATGAGCAGTTCTTC | CASSLVFSGGYNEQFF | TRBJ2-1 | once | TRBV7-2 | TRBD2
TGCGCCAGCAGCCCGCGTGGGTCGGAGATTGGCTACACCTTC | CASSPRGSEIGYTF | TRBJ1-2 | - | TRBV5-1 | -
TGTGCCAGCAGCCAAGCCCGGACTAGCGGGGCCCCTGGGGGCGAGCAGTACTTC | CASSQARTSGAPGGEQYF | TRBJ2-7 | - | TRBV3-1/TRBV3-2 | TRBD2
TGTGCCAGCAGTGAATCGATGCCGGGTGCAGATACGCAGTATTTT | CASSESMPGADTQYF | TRBJ2-3 | - | TRBV2 | -
TGCGCCAGCAGCTTGGAGCCCCCAGGTATGAACACTGAAGCTTTCTTT | CASSLEPPGMNTEAFF | TRBJ1-1 | - | TRBV5-1 | -
TGTGCCAGCAGCTTAGGGGGGGACTCTGGAAACACCATATATTTT | CASSLGGDSGNTIYF | TRBJ1-3 | - | TRBV7-9 | -
TGTGCCAGTAGCCCTTCAGGGCTTCCCTATCAGCCCCAGCATTTT | CASSPSGLPYQPQHF | TRBJ1-5 | - | TRBV19 | -
TGTGCCAGCAGCCCCGGGAACACCGGGGAGCTGTTTTTT | CASSPGNTGELFF | TRBJ2-2 | few | TRBV9 | -
TGTGCCAGCAGTTTAATCTCAGGGCCCACTGAAGCTTTCTTT | CASSLISGPTEAFF | TRBJ1-1 | - | TRBV27 | -
TGCGCCAGCAGCCCAGACAGGGGGGGGAATTCACCCCTCCACTTT | CASSPDRGGNSPLHF | TRBJ1-6 | - | TRBV5-1 | TRBD1
TGTGCCAGCAGTTTCGCGGCGGGGGCGTACCAAGAGACCCAGTACTTC | CASSFAAGAYQETQYF | TRBJ2-5 | - | TRBV28 | -
TGCGCCAGCAGCTTGGCGGGACAGGGGACCTATGGCTACACCTTC | CASSLAGQGTYGYTF | TRBJ1-2 | - | TRBV5-1 | TRBD1
TGTGCCAGCAGCTTCCAACAGGGGCATGAGCAGTTCTTC | CASSFQQGHEQFF | TRBJ2-1 | - | TRBV7-3 | TRBD1
TGTGCCATCAGATCCCCCACCGACAGACTCTCAACCTTC | CAIRSPTDRLSTF | TRBJ1-2 | - | TRBV10-3 | -
TGTGCCAGCAGCCACCCACAGCAGTATGGCTACACCTTC | CASSHPQQYGYTF | TRBJ1-2 | - | TRBV3-1/TRBV3-2 | -
TGTGCCAGCAGTGAATTGGGCAGATCGAACACCGGGGAGCTGTTTTTT | CASSELGRSNTGELFF | TRBJ2-2 | once | TRBV25-1 | -
TGTGCCAGCAGCTACGGGGGTGGCAGAGATAATTCACCCCTCCACTTT | CASSYGGGRDNSPLHF | TRBJ1-6 | once | TRBV7-2 | -
TGTGCCATCGGCCCTACTAGCGGGGCACCCTACGAGCAGTACTTC | CAIGPTSGAPYEQYF | TRBJ2-7 | - | TRBV2 | TRBD2
TGTGCCATCAGGACCTCAGGGGGCTGGAACACTGAAGCTTTCTTT | CAIRTSGGWNTEAFF | TRBJ1-1 | - | TRBV10-3 | TRBD1
TGCGCCAGCAGCTTGGAAGGGGGTTCCTACAATGAGCAGTTCTTC | CASSLEGGSYNEQFF | TRBJ2-1 | - | TRBV5-1 | -
TGTGCCAGCAGCTTATACGGACAGGGAAATTACGAGCAGTACTTC | CASSLYGQGNYEQYF | TRBJ2-7 | few | TRBV7-2 | TRBD1
TGTGCCAGCAGTCAAGGCGGGGGAAACACCATATATTTT | CASSQGGGNTIYF | TRBJ1-3 | - | TRBV7-7 | -
TGTGCCAGTAGTAACAGCCGTATTAGAGACACTGAAGCTTTCTTT | CASSNSRIRDTEAFF | TRBJ1-1 | few | TRBV19 | -
TGTGCCTGGGGCCCTGGTTGGGCCCCTGGCTACACCTTC | CAWGPGWAPGYTF | TRBJ1-2 | - | TRBV30 | -
TGTGCCAGCAGTGATCAGGGCCCTATGAACACTGAAGCTTTCTTT | CASSDQGPMNTEAFF | TRBJ1-1 | few | TRBV6-4 | -
TGTGCCTGGAGTCCCACCTGGTTGGACAGGGATGAAGCTTTCTTT | CAWSPTWLDRDEAFF | TRBJ1-1 | - | TRBV30 | TRBD1
TGTGCCATTTCGAGGGGGGGGCAAGACACTGAAGCTTTCTTT | CAISRGGQDTEAFF | TRBJ1-1 | few | TRBV6-5 | -